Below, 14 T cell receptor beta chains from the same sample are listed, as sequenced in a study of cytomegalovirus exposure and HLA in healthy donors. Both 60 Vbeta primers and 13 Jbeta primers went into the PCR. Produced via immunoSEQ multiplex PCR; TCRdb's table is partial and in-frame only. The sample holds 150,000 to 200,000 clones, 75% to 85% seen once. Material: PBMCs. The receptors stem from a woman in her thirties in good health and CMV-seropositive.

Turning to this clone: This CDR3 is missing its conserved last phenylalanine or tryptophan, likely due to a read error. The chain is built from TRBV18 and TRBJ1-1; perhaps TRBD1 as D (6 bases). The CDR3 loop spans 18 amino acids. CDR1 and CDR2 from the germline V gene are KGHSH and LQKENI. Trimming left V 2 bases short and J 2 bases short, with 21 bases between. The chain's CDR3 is CASSPMGDRRPSNTEAFL. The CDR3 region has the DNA TGTGCCAGCTCACCAATGGGAGACAGGCGCCCCTCTAACACTGAAGCTTTCCTT.

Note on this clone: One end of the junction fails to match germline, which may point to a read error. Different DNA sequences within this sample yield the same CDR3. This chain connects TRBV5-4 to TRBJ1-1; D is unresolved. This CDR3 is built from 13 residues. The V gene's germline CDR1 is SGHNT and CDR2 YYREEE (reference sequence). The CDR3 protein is CASSLPMNTEAFF. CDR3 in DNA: TGTGCCAGCAGCTTGCCAATGAACACCGAAGCTTTCTTT.

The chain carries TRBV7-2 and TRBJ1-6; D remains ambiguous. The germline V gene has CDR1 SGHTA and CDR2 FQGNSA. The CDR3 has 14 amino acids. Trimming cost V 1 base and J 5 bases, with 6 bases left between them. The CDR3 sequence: CASSLEQNNSPLHF. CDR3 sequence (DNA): TGTGCCAGCAGCTTAGAACAGAATAATTCACCCCTCCACTTT.

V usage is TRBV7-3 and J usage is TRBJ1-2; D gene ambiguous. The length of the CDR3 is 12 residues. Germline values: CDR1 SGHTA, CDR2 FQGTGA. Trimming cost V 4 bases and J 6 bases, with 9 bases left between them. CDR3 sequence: CASSSGVDGYTF. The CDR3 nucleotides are TGTGCCAGCAGCTCCGGAGTTGATGGCTACACCTTC. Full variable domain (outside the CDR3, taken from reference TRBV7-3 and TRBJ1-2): GAGVSQTPSNKVTEKGKYVELRCDPISGHTALYWYRQSLGQGPEFLIYFQGTGAADDSGLPNDRFFAVRPEGSVSTLKIQRTERGDSAVYLCASSSGVDGYTFGSGTRLTVV.

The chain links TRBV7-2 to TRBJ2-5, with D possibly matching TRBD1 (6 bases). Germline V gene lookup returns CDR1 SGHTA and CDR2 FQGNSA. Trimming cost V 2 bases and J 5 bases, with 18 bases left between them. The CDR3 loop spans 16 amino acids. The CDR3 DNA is TGTGCCAGCAGCTTATTGGGGGCGCGGGTTCAGGAGACCCAGTACTTC. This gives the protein CASSLLGARVQETQYF.

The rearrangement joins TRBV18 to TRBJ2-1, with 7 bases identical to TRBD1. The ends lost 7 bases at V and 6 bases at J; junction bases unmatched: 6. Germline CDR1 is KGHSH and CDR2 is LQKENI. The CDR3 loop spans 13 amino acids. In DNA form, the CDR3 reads TGTGCCAGCTTTACAAGGGGGCCCAATGAGCAGTTCTTC. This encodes CASFTRGPNEQFF.

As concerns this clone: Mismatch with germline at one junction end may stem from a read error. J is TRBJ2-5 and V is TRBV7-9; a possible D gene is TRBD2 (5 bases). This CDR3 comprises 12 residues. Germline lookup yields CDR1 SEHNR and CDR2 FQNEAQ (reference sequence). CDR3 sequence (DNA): TGTTCCAGCAGCTTAGCGCAGGAGACCCAGTACTTC. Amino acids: CSSSLAQETQYF. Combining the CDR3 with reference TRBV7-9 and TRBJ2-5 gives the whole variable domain DTGVSQNPRHKITKRGQNVTFRCDPISEHNRLYWYRQTLGQGPEFLTYFQNEAQLEKSRLLSDRFSAERPKGSFSTLEIQRTEQGDSAMYLCSSSLAQETQYFGPGTRLLVL.

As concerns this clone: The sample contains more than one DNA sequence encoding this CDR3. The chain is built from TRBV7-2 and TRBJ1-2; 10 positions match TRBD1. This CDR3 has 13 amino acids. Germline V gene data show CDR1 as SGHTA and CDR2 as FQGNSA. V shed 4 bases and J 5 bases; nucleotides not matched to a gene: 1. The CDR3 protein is CASSSGQGYGYTF. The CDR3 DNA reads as TGTGCCAGCAGCTCGGGACAGGGGTATGGCTACACCTTC.

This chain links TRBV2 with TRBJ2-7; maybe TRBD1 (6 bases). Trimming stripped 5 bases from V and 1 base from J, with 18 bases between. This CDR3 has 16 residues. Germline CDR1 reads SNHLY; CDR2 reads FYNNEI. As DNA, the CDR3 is TGTGCCAGCAGTCGGAAGGGACAATTACTGTCCTACGAGCAGTACTTC. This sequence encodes CASSRKGQLLSYEQYF.

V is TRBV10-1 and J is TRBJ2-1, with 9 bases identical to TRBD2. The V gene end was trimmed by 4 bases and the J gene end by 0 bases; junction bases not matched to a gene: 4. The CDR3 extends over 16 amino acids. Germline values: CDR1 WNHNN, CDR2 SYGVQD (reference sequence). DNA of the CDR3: TGCGCCAGCAGTGGGAGCGGGGGGAGCTCCTACAATGAGCAGTTCTTC. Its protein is CASSGSGGSSYNEQFF.

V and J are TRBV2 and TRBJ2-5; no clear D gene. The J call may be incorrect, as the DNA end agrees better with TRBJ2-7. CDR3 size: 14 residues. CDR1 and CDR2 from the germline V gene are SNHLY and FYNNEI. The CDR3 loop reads CASSDSTWVNEQYF. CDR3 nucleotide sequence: TGTGCCAGCAGTGACTCGACTTGGGTTAACGAGCAGTACTTC.

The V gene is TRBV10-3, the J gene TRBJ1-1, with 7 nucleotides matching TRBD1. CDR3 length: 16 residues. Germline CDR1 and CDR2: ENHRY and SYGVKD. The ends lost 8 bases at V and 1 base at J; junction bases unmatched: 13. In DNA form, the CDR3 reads TGTGCCATCGCCGACGGTAGGAGGGACAGGAACACTGAAGCTTTCTTT. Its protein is CAIADGRRDRNTEAFF.

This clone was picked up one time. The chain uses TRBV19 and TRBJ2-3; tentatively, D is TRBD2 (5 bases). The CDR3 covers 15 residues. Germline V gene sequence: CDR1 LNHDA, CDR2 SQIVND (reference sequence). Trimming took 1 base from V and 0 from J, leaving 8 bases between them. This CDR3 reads CASSIGRTSTDTQYF. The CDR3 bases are TGTGCCAGTAGTATAGGTAGGACTAGCACAGATACGCAGTATTTT.

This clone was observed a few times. The CDR3 nucleotides read TGTGCCAGCAGTGAGGGGGGACTTCACTATGGCTACACCTTC. As protein: CASSEGGLHYGYTF. The chain combines TRBV2 with TRBJ1-2; TRBD1 might be the D (5 bases). Germline CDR1 SNHLY, CDR2 FYNNEI. The CDR3 extends over 14 amino acids. With 3 bases removed from V and 3 bases from J, the gap between germline ends came to 11 bases.